These T cell receptor beta chains were read from a single sample in a study of T cell responses to AZD1222 COVID-19 vaccine. Only in-frame clones appear in the TCRdb table, and some are missing; sequencing was by immunoSEQ multiplex PCR. The data contain 150,000 or so clones, about 87% of them singletons. Sample: peripheral blood, taken on day 0 of AZD1222 vaccination. These receptors were collected from an adult in good health. The conserved cysteine and the conserved F or W are not part of the CDR3 here.

V gene	CDR3 protein
TRBV4-2	ASSQEGRGGNTEAF
TRBV19	ASRDRGNQPQH
TRBV9	ASSPGATGELF
TRBV7-2	ASRDGNSPLH
TRBV7-8	ASSWGGAYSNQPQH
TRBV5-8	ASSLAAGGTTDTQY
TRBV19	ASSISLRVWGTEAF
TRBV12-3/TRBV12-4	ASSTLRSYEAF
TRBV6-5	ASIPSGGDTGELF
TRBV7-8	ASSMGLAVEQF
TRBV7-8	ASSLGYRGRDNEQF
TRBV14	ASSQQPVSPLD
TRBV18	ASSPLLQETQY
TRBV5-1	ASSPQDPNTGELF
TRBV27	ASRLDGRTNTEAF
TRBV5-4	ASSLAGVRNTGELF
TRBV5-1	ASSSGTDWSNQPQH
TRBV10-3	VTWDSSTDTQY
TRBV5-1	ASSPLGGRGDTQY
TRBV6-5	ASSPRNRAHWH
TRBV6-2/TRBV6-3	ASSYSEVNTEAF
TRBV5-4	ASSLPLGPNQETQY
TRBV29-1	SVDPGT
TRBV19	ASSTTGRNYGYT
TRBV11-2	ASSPVGGNNSPLH
TRBV7-9	ASSLSSNYGYT
TRBV4-1	ASSLAGQGSGTEAF
TRBV23-1	ASRRWGTPNEKLF